The 24 T cell receptor beta chains below were found in one sample sequenced in a study of blood T cell repertoires in COVID-19. TCRdb's copy holds only in-frame clones and misses some; the assay was immunoSEQ multiplex PCR. The table includes a few hundred thousand clones, 80% to 90% detected once. Sequencing was done on a sample of peripheral blood. The receptor set was obtained from a woman in her 50s with COVID-19, enrolled during active disease.

The V gene is TRBV5-1, the J gene TRBJ1-4; 10 bases are a match to TRBD1. The CDR3 runs to 15 residues. The V segment lost 4 bases and the J segment 8 bases; nucleotides outside the gene matches: 8. CDR1 and CDR2 (germline): SGHRS, YFSETQ. CDR3 nucleotides: TGCGCCAGCAGCCTCACGGGACAGGGGTTAGAAAAACTGTTTTTT. It translates to CASSLTGQGLEKLFF.

This clone came up once. This chain uses TRBV28 with TRBJ1-1, with a tentative D call TRBD1 (6 bases). V was trimmed by 2 bases and J by 5 bases, leaving 18 bases between them. CDR1 and CDR2 from the germline V gene are MDHEN and SYDVKM. The length of the CDR3 is 16 residues. CDR3 sequence reads: CASSLIVWGGRTEAFF. DNA of the CDR3: TGTGCCAGCAGTTTAATCGTATGGGGGGGCCGGACTGAAGCTTTCTTT.

The V call is TRBV24-1, the J call TRBJ2-1; D might be TRBD1 (5 bases). Trimming pared 5 bases from V and 8 bases from J, leaving 12 bases between. The germline gives CDR1 KGHDR, CDR2 SFDVKD. This CDR3 is 13 amino acids long. This CDR3 is CATSVGALDEQFF. The CDR3 region has the DNA TGTGCCACCAGTGTTGGGGCGTTGGATGAGCAGTTCTTC.

The chain combines TRBV7-2 with TRBJ1-2, with D maybe TRBD1 (5 bases). The CDR3 covers 16 residues. The V end lost 4 bases, the J end lost 7 bases, and 22 bases lay between the germline ends. Per germline, CDR1 SGHTA and CDR2 FQGNSA. CDR3 region: CASSSSGGDQRSGYTF. As DNA, the CDR3 is TGTGCCAGCAGCTCCTCCGGAGGGGACCAACGGAGTGGCTACACCTTC.

The V gene is TRBV5-1, the J gene TRBJ2-4; D is uncertain. The CDR3 covers 15 residues. The germline gives CDR1 SGHRS, CDR2 YFSETQ. The ends were cut back, 0 bases at V and 8 bases at J, with 15 bases in the middle. The CDR3 spells CASSLERPTGYIQYF. In DNA, the CDR3 is TGCGCCAGCAGCTTGGAACGGCCGACCGGGTACATTCAGTACTTC.

The rearrangement links TRBV15 to TRBJ2-2; 8 nucleotides line up with TRBD1. The ends lost 6 bases at V and 4 bases at J; junction bases unmatched: 16. From germline, CDR1 is LNHNV and CDR2 YYDKDF (reference sequence). The CDR3 has 18 amino acids. CDR3 coding DNA: TGTGCCACCAGTTCAGGCCGACGCCGGGACAGGTTCACCGGGGAGCTGTTTTTT. Protein: CATSSGRRRDRFTGELFF. The full variable domain, completed using reference TRBV15 and TRBJ2-2, is DAMVIQNPRYQVTQFGKPVTLSCSQTLNHNVMYWYQQKSSQAPKLLFHYYDKDFNNEADTPDNFQSRRPNTSFCFLDIRSPGLGDTAMYLCATSSGRRRDRFTGELFFGEGSRLTVL.

The V call is TRBV7-9, the J call TRBJ1-1; perhaps TRBD1 as D (5 bases). Per the germline V gene, CDR1 is SEHNR and CDR2 is FQNEAQ (reference sequence). The CDR3 loop spans 14 amino acids. V was shortened by 10 bases and J by 1 base, with 16 bases between the two germline ends. The DNA of the CDR3 is TGTGCCAACGCAGACGGGGGAGGGAACACTGAAGCTTTCTTT. Translation gives CANADGGGNTEAFF.

The chain recombines TRBV27 with TRBJ1-2; D may be TRBD1 (5 bases). V gave up 3 bases and J gave up 5 bases, with 25 bases separating them. This CDR3 region has 18 residues. The germline gives CDR1 MNHEY, CDR2 SMNVEV (reference sequence). CDR3 loop: CASSFLVLKSAGHYGYTF. For the CDR3, the DNA is TGTGCCAGCAGTTTCTTGGTGCTTAAGTCGGCAGGGCATTATGGCTACACCTTC.

The V gene is TRBV7-9, the J gene TRBJ2-3; possible D gene TRBD1, 5 bases. This CDR3 region has 16 residues. CDR1 and CDR2 from the germline V gene are SEHNR and FQNEAQ (reference sequence). Trimming stripped 8 bases from V and 0 bases from J, with 18 bases between. CDR3 DNA: TGTGCCAGCGGCCGGGCGACAGCCACCAGCACAGATACGCAGTATTTT. Protein sequence: CASGRATATSTDTQYF.

This sequence joins TRBV30 and TRBJ1-6, with D possibly TRBD1 on 6 matching bases. V was shortened by 4 bases and J by 9 bases, with 13 bases between the two germline ends. CDR3 size: 13 residues. From germline, CDR1 is GTSNPN and CDR2 SVGIG (reference sequence). The CDR3 protein is CAWTGDAGSPLHF. In nucleotides, the CDR3 is TGTGCCTGGACAGGGGACGCGGGTTCACCCCTCCACTTT.

As DNA, the CDR3 is TGCGCCAGCAGGAATGGACAAGTCGGTGGAAACACCATATATTTT. This gives the protein CASRNGQVGGNTIYF. V is TRBV5-1 and J is TRBJ1-3; weak D call: TRBD1 (5 bases). Per the germline V gene, CDR1 is SGHRS and CDR2 is YFSETQ. Trimming pared 5 bases from V and 3 bases from J, leaving 15 bases between. The CDR3 contains 15 residues.

Concerning this clone itself: The sample carries other DNA sequences with the same CDR3. This chain joins TRBV18 and TRBJ1-1; no clear D gene. From germline, CDR1 is KGHSH and CDR2 LQKENI. The CDR3 spans 13 residues. Trimming left V 3 bases short and J 4 bases short, with 9 bases between. Written as DNA, the CDR3 is TGTGCCAGCTCACCGTCGAGTGGCACTGAAGCTTTCTTT. It specifies CASSPSSGTEAFF. Drawing the rest from reference TRBV18 and TRBJ1-1, the complete variable domain is NAGVMQNPRHLVRRRGQEARLRCSPMKGHSHVYWYRQLPEEGLKFMVYLQKENIIDESGMPKERFSAEFPKEGPSILRIQQVVRGDSAAYFCASSPSSGTEAFFGQGTRLTVV.

The chain recombines TRBV30 with TRBJ1-4; 7 bases line up with TRBD1. CDR1 is GTSNPN, CDR2 SVGIG, per germline (reference sequence). The CDR3 contains 15 residues. Unmatched junction bases numbered 9, after V lost 0 bases and J lost 8 bases. The CDR3 here is CAWSVLKAGGEKLFF. CDR3 bases: TGTGCCTGGAGTGTACTAAAGGCAGGGGGAGAAAAACTGTTTTTT.

With regard to this clone: The sample carries other DNA sequences with the same CDR3. V and J are TRBV5-1 and TRBJ2-3; possibly TRBD1 for D (5 bases). The germline V gene encodes CDR1 SGHRS and CDR2 YFSETQ. Trimming left V 0 bases short and J 4 bases short, with 9 bases between. The CDR3 runs to 14 residues. CDR3 nucleotides: TGCGCCAGCAGCTTGGGTTCAGGGCCAGATACGCAGTATTTT. Protein product: CASSLGSGPDTQYF.

The chain links TRBV11-2 to TRBJ1-5; 7 positions match TRBD1. In germline, CDR1 is SGHAT, CDR2 FQNNGV. The V gene end was trimmed by 4 bases and the J gene end by 7 bases; junction bases not matched to a gene: 7. The CDR3 has 14 residues. CDR3 residues: CASSYTGVGQPQHF. CDR3 DNA: TGTGCCAGCAGCTACACAGGGGTCGGGCAGCCCCAGCATTTT.

The genes are TRBV2 and TRBJ1-4; 8 bases fit TRBD1. The V gene end was trimmed by 6 bases and the J gene end by 3 bases; junction bases not matched to a gene: 3. Germline CDR1 is SNHLY and CDR2 is FYNNEI. The CDR3 is 14 residues long. The CDR3 bases are TGTGCCAGCAGGCTGGGACAGGCTAATGAAAAACTGTTTTTT. Translation: CASRLGQANEKLFF.

This chain links TRBV7-2 with TRBJ2-3; a weak D match, TRBD1 (5 bases). The germline V and J ends were trimmed by 5 bases and 0 bases, with 12 bases remaining between them. CDR1 SGHTA and CDR2 FQGNSA come from the germline V gene. The CDR3 is 15 residues long. In DNA, the CDR3 is TGTGCCAGCAGCGCACAGGTAGAAAGCACAGATACGCAGTATTTT. Its protein product is CASSAQVESTDTQYF.

The chain carries TRBV6-1 and TRBJ1-5; D gene uncertain. V gave up 2 bases and J gave up 0 bases, with 14 bases separating them. Germline V gives CDR1 MNHNS, CDR2 SASEGT. This CDR3 region has 17 residues. CDR3 DNA sequence: TGTGCCAGCAGTGAAAGGTTCGTGACAATTAGCAATCAGCCCCAGCATTTT. This encodes CASSERFVTISNQPQHF.

The gene calls are TRBV29-1 and TRBJ2-1, with 9 nucleotides matching TRBD2. This CDR3 spans 15 amino acids. The V and J ends lost 6 bases and 6 bases, in that order; junction bases with no gene match: 12. Germline V gives CDR1 SQVTM, CDR2 ANQGSEA. CDR3 region: CSVDTLAGAPNEQFF. In DNA form, the CDR3 reads TGCAGCGTCGACACCTTAGCGGGAGCCCCCAATGAGCAGTTCTTC.

J is TRBJ2-1 and V is TRBV9; 8 bases are a match to TRBD2. Germline CDR1 SGDLS, CDR2 YYNGEE. The V segment lost 4 bases and the J segment 3 bases; nucleotides outside the gene matches: 6. There are 15 residues in the CDR3. CDR3 sequence (DNA): TGTGCCAGCAGCATTACCGGGACTAGCTACAATGAGCAGTTCTTC. Protein sequence: CASSITGTSYNEQFF.

The chain joins TRBV6-1 to TRBJ1-5, with a possible D match to TRBD1 (5 bases). Trimming stripped 2 bases from V and 0 bases from J, with 20 bases between. The CDR3 length is 19 residues. CDR1 is MNHNS and CDR2 is SASEGT in the germline V gene. CDR3 sequence (DNA): TGTGCCAGCAGTGAATGGGTGACAGTGGAACCTTATAGCAATCAGCCCCAGCATTTT. Its translation is CASSEWVTVEPYSNQPQHF.

CDR3: CASSYSRLGEQFF. In nucleotides, the CDR3 is TGTGCCAGCAGTTACTCGCGACTCGGCGAGCAGTTCTTC. The chain is built from TRBV6-5 and TRBJ2-1; D gene ambiguous. Germline CDR1 and CDR2: MNHEY and SVGAGI. The CDR3 has 13 amino acids. V lost 0 bases and J lost 10, with 10 bases in between.

V usage is TRBV11-3 and J usage is TRBJ2-3; the match to TRBD2 covers 12 bases. This CDR3 spans 19 amino acids. Trimming took 3 bases from V and 7 from J; bases not matched to a gene: 17. CDR1 and CDR2 from the germline V gene are SGHNT and YENEEA. The CDR3 region is CASSFMALAGGTRLNTQYF. CDR3 nucleotide sequence: TGTGCCAGCAGCTTTATGGCACTAGCGGGAGGTACAAGGTTAAATACGCAGTATTTT.

CDR3 in amino acids: CASSHGTANSYNSPLHF. For the CDR3, the DNA is TGTGCCAGCAGCCATGGGACAGCGAACTCCTATAATTCACCCCTCCACTTT. This sequence joins TRBV2 and TRBJ1-6; 7 nucleotides align to TRBD1. The germline V gene has CDR1 SNHLY and CDR2 FYNNEI. J gave up 0 bases and V 6 bases, and 8 bases lay outside the gene matches. The CDR3 is made up of 17 amino acids.